This T cell receptor (beta chain) was recorded in a study of T cell responses to AZD1222 COVID-19 vaccine (dated by TCRdb to the early 2020s). Study-level background: AZD1222 recipients whose second dose came at about 4 weeks and those whose second dose came at about 12 weeks were combined into one group, since spike-specific TCR depth and breadth did not differ between the two schedules. Enrollment into the trials was organized by age into subgroups of 18-55, 56-69 and 70-plus years, and those subgroups contained 148, 28 and 57 TCR-sequenced participants, respectively. A total of just over 230 trial participants underwent TCR sequencing, of whom 207 had received two doses of AZD1222 and some 26 had received two doses of the MenACWY control vaccine. What the authors observed across the whole study: Conclusions about previously exposed vaccinees are limited because only six or seven AZD1222 recipients were SARS-CoV-2 seropositive at baseline. Because no day 14 peak-response samples were available, the repertoires could be characterized only after the peak T cell response. Participants were mostly white British, with more females than males. The authors suggested clonal diversity may have been underestimated. Nearly half of unique spike-specific TCRs reportedly recognized epitopes outside regions mutated in the B.1.351 and B.1.1.7 variants. After two AZD1222 doses, spike-specific TCR breadth and depth were significantly higher than at day 0 and than in MenACWY recipients. The vaccine-associated CD4 TCRs covered the entire spike protein, and the dominant responses fell in regions 160-218 and 743-854. In the small 56-69-year group, the increase in depth fell short of significance, most likely because of low power.

V is pruned by 6 bases and J by 7 bases, leaving 13 bases of the junction without a gene match. Including cysteine and phenylalanine, the CDR3 has 16 amino acids. The retained sequence is limited to the CDR3, 48 bases, with the frame set at the first base. CDR1 is given as LGHDT and CDR2 as YNNKEL, both from the germline V gene (reference sequence). The sample holds one count of this clone. Its antigen is still unknown. It has no much larger one-base neighbor in the sample; base qualities were not kept. The CDR3 regions of human TCRbeta chains were analyzed by immunosequencing. The paper's data handling went like this. TCRs in the repertoires were matched against a reference library of SARS-CoV-2-specific TCRs that had been generated with the MIRA antigen-specificity platform. Breadth was defined as the fraction of unique TCRs that were SARS-CoV-2-associated. Depth was defined as the fraction of total T cells that were SARS-CoV-2-associated. Using the MIRA data, each spike-specific TCR was mapped to the spike region that the TCR reacts to and placed in a CD4 or CD8 class. Log10-transformed breadth and depth values were compared by one-way ANOVA with Sidak's multiple comparisons tests. TCRdb obtained this table from immuneACCESS and retained in-frame rearrangements with V and J assigned. These tables miss some clones; where compared with another copy, unresolved V genes account for less than half of the shortfall, and the remainder is unexplained. The V and J calls and clone size are taken from that table; D and trimming were inferred from the DNA. The sample data list 90,000 to 120,000 clones, and roughly 92% of these were observed just once. The ten largest make up 5% of the sample.

In light of the paper, this sample's time point label describes: baseline before first vaccination. Vaccinee samples came from UK trials COV001 and COV002, including a single-blind randomized controlled phase 2/3 trial of AZD1222 (ChAdOx1 nCoV-19) in healthy adults. For TCRbeta chain sequencing, PBMC samples were collected from trial participants at day 0 and at day 28 after the second dose. This TCR was sampled from an adult in good health. The V and J genes are TRBV3-1 (or the pseudogene TRBV3-2) and TRBJ2-7; 12 bases in between match TRBD2. The source material was peripheral blood, sampled on day 0 of AZD1222 vaccination. DNA sequence: TGTGCCAGCAGTCCTCCTGGCCTAGCGGGAGGGGAAGAGCAGTACTTC. Its protein reads: CASSPPGLAGGEEQYF.